This T cell receptor (beta chain) was identified during a study of identical twins. Study-level points and caveats: Within cord blood, abundant beta clonotypes carried fewer insertions, but memory repertoires showed no such trend.

This clonotype appeared many times. Its antigen is unidentified. The CDR3 sequence is 15 residues long. Germline-derived CDR1 and CDR2 are SGHRS and YFSETQ. V lost 0 bases and J lost 5, with 12 bases in between. One entry per CDR3 protein, called by TCRdb with MiXCR from the 5' RACE reads. The sample comprises 100,000 to 110,000 distinct CDR3 sequences, 5.9% of which are singletons, and roughly 12% rests with the top ten. This clonotype originated in a woman between 50 and 59 years old in good health. This chain uses TRBV5-1 with TRBJ2-1; D gene ambiguous. The sequenced sample consisted of memory T cells sorted from blood. CDR3 nucleotide sequence: TGCGCCAGCAGCTTGGGCCGCCGGCAGCACAATGAGCAGTTCTTC. Translated: CASSLGRRQHNEQFF.